Each of the 21 T cell receptor beta chains below was sequenced from the same sample in a study of cytomegalovirus exposure and HLA in healthy donors. The primer mix had 60 Vbeta and 13 Jbeta primers. Using immunoSEQ multiplex PCR, the repertoire was profiled, and TCRdb retains in-frame clones only, with some absent. There are about 160,000 clones in the sample; about 60% occur only once, and 6% to 8.5% lies in the top ten. Sequenced: PBMCs. Receptors were obtained from a woman aged 55-75 years in good health and CMV-seropositive.

The V and J genes are TRBV5-6 and TRBJ2-3; TRBD2 agrees at 11 bases. Germline CDR1 reads SGHDT; CDR2 reads YYEEEE. The junction had 6 bases not matched to a gene; V was cut back by 1 base and J by 2 bases. There are 17 residues in the CDR3. CDR3 nucleotide sequence: TGTGCCAGCAGCTTGTGGGGACTAGCGGAATTCACAGATACGCAGTATTTT. This translates into CASSLWGLAEFTDTQYF.

This clone was seen a few times. The V and J genes are TRBV6-5 and TRBJ1-2; D is possibly TRBD1 (5 bases). Germline V CDR1 and CDR2: MNHEY, SVGAGI. Trimming took off 6 bases at V and 7 bases at J, with 12 bases between the two ends. This CDR3 region has 12 residues. The CDR3 DNA sequence: TGTGCCAGCAGCGAAAGGGGTTTTGGCTACACCTTC. Translation: CASSERGFGYTF.

J is TRBJ2-7 and V is TRBV28; 7 bases map to TRBD1. The CDR3 extends over 14 amino acids. The germline CDR1 and CDR2 sequences are MDHEN and SYDVKM. V was clipped by 7 bases and J by 0 bases; unmatched bases: 6. The CDR3 region is CASKGAGVSYEQYF. The CDR3 region has the DNA TGTGCCAGCAAGGGGGCAGGCGTCTCCTACGAGCAGTACTTC.

CDR3 in amino acids: CASSTGGLSTDTQYF. CDR3 coding DNA: TGTGCCAGCAGCACCGGAGGTCTTAGCACAGATACGCAGTATTTT. The gene calls are TRBV9 and TRBJ2-3, with TRBD2 as a possible D gene (5 bases). The V gene's germline CDR1 is SGDLS and CDR2 YYNGEE. Trimming cost V 4 bases and J 0 bases, with 12 bases left between them. The CDR3 is 15 amino acids.

This clone showed up many times. The chain couples TRBV28 to TRBJ1-1; D not certain. This CDR3 is 15 amino acids long. V lost 9 bases and J lost 4, with 21 bases in between. Per germline, CDR1 MDHEN and CDR2 SYDVKM. The CDR3 loop is CASARQPPGSTEAFF. The CDR3 bases are TGTGCCAGTGCGCGGCAGCCCCCGGGGAGCACTGAAGCTTTCTTT.

This chain uses TRBV9 with TRBJ2-7, with 10 bases identical to TRBD2. Looked up from germline, CDR1 is SGDLS and CDR2 is YYNGEE. The CDR3 totals 15 residues. The trim removed 0 bases at V and 6 bases at J, leaving 6 bases unmatched. The CDR3 DNA follows: TGTGCCAGCAGCGTAGCCGGGACTAGCGACCTCGAGCAGTACTTC. The encoded protein is CASSVAGTSDLEQYF.

The chain recombines TRBV29-1 with TRBJ2-7; 9 nucleotides align to TRBD1. The V segment lost 4 bases and the J segment 7 bases; nucleotides outside the gene matches: 5. Germline assignment: CDR1 SQVTM and CDR2 ANQGSEA. This CDR3 region has 12 residues. The CDR3 here is CSVAGTGREQYF. The CDR3 nucleotides read TGCAGCGTTGCCGGGACAGGGAGGGAGCAGTACTTC.

The V and J genes are TRBV9 and TRBJ2-3; the match to TRBD2 covers 7 bases. CDR1 and CDR2 (germline): SGDLS, YYNGEE. There are 15 residues in the CDR3. V shed 0 bases, J shed 4 bases, and the junction held 5 bases outside the gene matches. The CDR3 is CASSVGAGVADTQYF. The CDR3 coding sequence is TGTGCCAGCAGCGTAGGCGCGGGAGTGGCAGATACGCAGTATTTT.

This chain uses TRBV29-1 with TRBJ1-1; 7 bases match TRBD1. V trimming: 3 bases; J trimming: 3 bases; junction bases outside the gene matches: 4. This CDR3 has 13 residues. CDR1 is SQVTM and CDR2 is ANQGSEA in the germline V gene. CDR3 DNA sequence: TGCAGCGTTGAGCTCCAGGGGGACACTGAAGCTTTCTTT. Its protein is CSVELQGDTEAFF. Full variable domain (rest looked up from reference TRBV29-1 and TRBJ1-1): SAVISQKPSRDICQRGTSLTIQCQVDSQVTMMFWYRQQPGQSLTLIATANQGSEATYESGFVIDKFPISRPNLTFSTLTVSNMSPEDSSIYLCSVELQGDTEAFFGQGTRLTVV.

The chain uses TRBV7-2 and TRBJ1-2, with 8 nucleotides matching TRBD1. The V segment lost 1 base and the J segment 6 bases; nucleotides outside the gene matches: 4. The CDR3 consists of 14 residues. Germline V gene data show CDR1 as SGHTA and CDR2 as FQGNSA. This CDR3 is CASSLESGGHGYTF. CDR3 nucleotides: TGTGCCAGCAGCTTAGAGTCAGGGGGCCATGGCTACACCTTC.

This chain joins TRBV18 and TRBJ2-3, with a tentative D call TRBD1 (7 bases). The germline V gene has CDR1 KGHSH and CDR2 LQKENI. This CDR3 comprises 14 residues. With 3 bases removed from V and 4 bases from J, the gap between germline ends came to 11 bases. This CDR3 is CASSPSRGADTQYF. The CDR3 coding sequence is TGTGCCAGCTCACCCTCCAGGGGGGCAGATACGCAGTATTTT.

The chain is built from TRBV15 and TRBJ2-2, with a weak D call TRBD2 (5 bases). The CDR3 consists of 16 residues. The germline CDR1 and CDR2 sequences are LNHNV and YYDKDF (reference sequence). V gave up 3 bases and J gave up 6 bases, with 17 bases separating them. CDR3: CATSSRAAELAGELFF. Written as DNA, the CDR3 is TGTGCCACCAGCAGCCGAGCGGCAGAACTCGCCGGGGAGCTGTTTTTT.

This chain links TRBV15 with TRBJ2-2, with D tentatively TRBD2 (7 bases). CDR3 size: 20 residues. V lost 2 bases and J lost 0, with 22 bases in between. In germline, CDR1 is LNHNV, CDR2 YYDKDF (reference sequence). The CDR3 DNA reads as TGTGCCACCAGCAGATCAGGACTAGGGGGTTCTCCCGCGAACACCGGGGAGCTGTTTTTT. Amino acids: CATSRSGLGGSPANTGELFF.

This clone was seen a single time. The chain carries TRBV5-5 and TRBJ2-2; 9 nucleotides agree with TRBD2. The ends lost 2 bases at V and 5 bases at J; junction bases unmatched: 7. Germline-derived CDR1 and CDR2 are SGHKS and YYEKEE (reference sequence). The length of the CDR3 is 16 residues. CDR3 amino acids: CASSFVSGRETGELFF. CDR3 nucleotide sequence: TGTGCCAGCAGCTTTGTTAGCGGGAGAGAAACCGGGGAGCTGTTTTTT.

V and J are TRBV5-1 and TRBJ2-2; 10 bases map to TRBD2. This CDR3 is 13 amino acids long. J gave up 7 bases and V 6 bases, and 3 bases lay outside the gene matches. Germline V gene lookup returns CDR1 SGHRS and CDR2 YFSETQ. The CDR3 loop is CASIAGGIGELFF. For the CDR3, the DNA is TGCGCCAGCATAGCGGGAGGAATCGGGGAGCTGTTTTTT.

This chain uses TRBV7-8 with TRBJ2-1; 8 bases are shared with TRBD1. CDR1 and CDR2 from the germline V gene are SGHVS and FQNEAQ. This CDR3 spans 14 amino acids. After removal of 5 bases from V and 4 bases from J, the junction contained 4 bases not matched to a gene. CDR3 loop: CASSNRQGYNEQFF. Here the CDR3 DNA reads TGTGCCAGCAGCAACAGACAGGGGTACAATGAGCAGTTCTTC.

The chain couples TRBV28 to TRBJ2-7, with 7 bases aligning to TRBD2. The germline V gene has CDR1 MDHEN and CDR2 SYDVKM. V gave up 5 bases and J gave up 3 bases; unmatched junction bases: 16. The CDR3 has 17 residues. CDR3 nucleotides: TGTGCCAGCAGTGGGGGTAGAGGGAGGGCCTCCCTCTACGAGCAGTACTTC. As protein: CASSGGRGRASLYEQYF.

The chain recombines TRBV6-1 with TRBJ1-1; unclear D gene. The V end lost 2 bases, the J end lost 3 bases, and 10 bases lay between the germline ends. The germline CDR1 and CDR2 sequences are MNHNS and SASEGT. The CDR3 sequence is 14 residues long. The CDR3 sequence: CASSERGHDTEAFF. CDR3 in DNA: TGTGCCAGCAGTGAACGCGGGCACGACACTGAAGCTTTCTTT.

In its sample, this clone is medium-sized. This chain links TRBV4-3 with TRBJ1-4, with D possibly TRBD1 on 6 matching bases. The germline V gene has CDR1 LGHNA and CDR2 YSLEER. The V end was cut by 1 base, the J end by 8 bases, with 11 bases between. The CDR3 sequence is 14 residues long. For the CDR3, the DNA is TGCGCCAGCAGCCAAGGAAGGGACAAGGAAAAACTGTTTTTT. This translates into CASSQGRDKEKLFF.

This sequence joins TRBV9 and TRBJ2-7; D uncertain. The germline V gene encodes CDR1 SGDLS and CDR2 YYNGEE. The CDR3 sequence is 14 residues long. The germline V and J ends were trimmed by 0 bases and 3 bases, with 10 bases remaining between them. CDR3 DNA: TGTGCCAGCAGCGTAGGAGGCAGAAACTACGAGCAGTACTTC. The encoded protein is CASSVGGRNYEQYF.

This clone was picked up a small number of times. This rearrangement joins TRBV6-6 to TRBJ2-7, with D unresolved. Trimming took off 3 bases at V and 0 bases at J, with 9 bases between the two ends. The CDR3 sequence is 14 residues long. CDR1 is MNHNY and CDR2 is SVGAGI in the germline V gene (reference sequence). In DNA form, the CDR3 reads TGTGCCAGCAGTTATTCAGAAGACTCCTACGAGCAGTACTTC. Translating gives CASSYSEDSYEQYF.